One sample yielded the 20 T cell receptor beta chains listed below, sequenced in a study of blood T cell repertoires in COVID-19 (dated by TCRdb to the early 2020s). To prepare the library, the immunoSEQ multiplex PCR assay was applied. TCRdb took over this immuneACCESS table, retaining in-frame rearrangements with V and J assigned. Such tables are incomplete; in checked studies, under half of the missing clones stem from an unresolved V gene, and the remainder is unexplained. The sample table holds about 220,000 clones, of which 86% were seen once. The top ten clones comprise less than 4.5% of the sample. Sequenced input: PBMCs or T cells enriched from blood (not recorded which). The receptor source for this set is a woman in her thirties or forties with acute COVID-19.

The CDR3 nucleotides are TGTGCCAGCTTCTCCCGGAACCAGGGGGCGCTCGGGGGGATCTACAATGAGCAGTTCTTC. It specifies CASFSRNQGALGGIYNEQFF. The chain has TRBV2 and TRBJ2-1, with D possibly TRBD1 on 8 matching bases. V dropped 8 bases and J dropped 3 bases, with 32 bases sitting between them. Germline V gene sequence: CDR1 SNHLY, CDR2 FYNNEI. This CDR3 has 20 residues.

The J gene is TRBJ1-3, the V gene TRBV4-1; D ambiguous. Germline lookup yields CDR1 MGHRA and CDR2 YSYEKL. Trimming removed 2 bases from V and 0 bases from J, with 11 bases in between. The CDR3 covers 16 residues. In DNA form, the CDR3 reads TGCGCCAGCAGCCAAACGCCTGCCGGCTCTGGAAACACCATATATTTT. This gives the protein CASSQTPAGSGNTIYF.

The rearrangement uses TRBV24-1 and TRBJ2-1; 7 bases map to TRBD1. The junction had 12 bases not matched to a gene; V was cut back by 5 bases and J by 6 bases. The CDR3 has 16 residues. CDR1 is KGHDR and CDR2 is SFDVKD in the germline V gene. CDR3 protein: CATSARDRVGINEQFF. CDR3 coding DNA: TGTGCCACCAGTGCTAGAGACAGGGTCGGGATCAATGAGCAGTTCTTC.

This clone has only one observation. The chain has TRBV27 and TRBJ2-7; 10 bases are shared with TRBD2. This CDR3 has 15 amino acids. The J segment lost 0 bases and the V segment lost 5 bases, leaving 4 bases of the junction unmatched. Germline V gene sequence: CDR1 MNHEY, CDR2 SMNVEV (reference sequence). CDR3 sequence: CASSIAGGYSYEQYV. The CDR3 coding sequence is TGTGCCAGCAGTATAGCGGGGGGCTACTCCTACGAGCAGTACGTC.

V gene TRBV29-1 combines with J gene TRBJ2-3, with TRBD2 identical over 11 bases. V gave up 8 bases and J gave up 5 bases; unmatched junction bases: 6. This CDR3 spans 13 amino acids. From germline, CDR1 is SQVTM and CDR2 ANQGSEA. CDR3 sequence (DNA): TGCAGCAGTTTAGCGGGGGGGGTAGATACGCAGTATTTT. Encoded protein: CSSLAGGVDTQYF.

This sequence joins TRBV2 and TRBJ1-4; the D is unclear. V lost 7 bases to trimming and J lost 0 bases, with 9 bases between them. The CDR3 sequence is 14 residues long. In germline, CDR1 is SNHLY, CDR2 FYNNEI. The CDR3 nucleotides are TGTGCCAGCACCCTCAGTCCAACTAATGAAAAACTGTTTTTT. This codes for CASTLSPTNEKLFF.

The chain is built from TRBV30 and TRBJ1-5; D not resolved. V lost 0 bases and J 3 bases, leaving 9 bases between the germline ends. Germline loops: CDR1 GTSNPN, CDR2 SVGIG (reference sequence). There are 14 residues in the CDR3. CDR3 bases: TGTGCCTGGAGTGTACAGTCAGTCAATCAGCCCCAGCATTTT. Protein: CAWSVQSVNQPQHF. The entire variable domain, with the rest obtained from reference TRBV30 and TRBJ1-5, is as follows: SQTIHQWPATLVQPVGSPLSLECTVEGTSNPNLYWYRQAAGRGLQLLFYSVGIGQISSEVPQNLSASRPQDRQFILSSKKLLLSDSGFYLCAWSVQSVNQPQHFGDGTRLSIL.

The chain couples TRBV2 to TRBJ1-3; 7 nucleotides line up with TRBD1. The CDR3 has 19 residues. V dropped 5 bases and J dropped 2; count of bases not matched to a gene: 18. Germline V gives CDR1 SNHLY, CDR2 FYNNEI. The CDR3 loop is CASSTSRDRGEVTGNTIYF. The DNA of the CDR3 is TGTGCCAGCAGTACCTCCCGGGACAGAGGGGAGGTAACTGGAAACACCATATATTTT.

To note about this clone: This specimen includes other DNA sequences encoding the same CDR3. The V call is TRBV7-3, the J call TRBJ1-1; no clear D gene. Germline CDR1 is SGHTA and CDR2 is FQGTGA. This CDR3 has 13 amino acids. Trimming removed 2 bases from V and 0 bases from J, with 4 bases in between. CDR3 sequence (DNA): TGTGCCAGCAGCTTATCGTTGAACACTGAAGCTTTCTTT. As protein: CASSLSLNTEAFF.

The V and J genes are TRBV5-1 and TRBJ2-1; D is possibly TRBD2 (6 bases). Per the germline V gene, CDR1 is SGHRS and CDR2 is YFSETQ. The CDR3 is 15 amino acids. V lost 3 bases and J 5 bases, leaving 15 bases between the germline ends. The CDR3 DNA is TGCGCCAGCAGCTCAACCCCCGGGAGTCACAATGAGCAGTTCTTC. It translates to CASSSTPGSHNEQFF.

This sequence joins TRBV5-1 and TRBJ1-2; 8 bases agree with TRBD1. CDR3 size: 18 residues. V was clipped by 1 base and J by 7 bases; unmatched bases: 18. CDR1 is SGHRS, CDR2 YFSETQ, per germline. CDR3 coding DNA: TGCGCCAGCAGCTTGCCCCATGACCGGCGGACAGGGTTTGGTGGCTACACCTTC. Translating gives CASSLPHDRRTGFGGYTF.

The chain is built from TRBV4-1 and TRBJ2-3, with a weak D call TRBD2 (6 bases). V was clipped by 8 bases and J by 2 bases, with 20 bases between them. In germline, CDR1 is MGHRA, CDR2 YSYEKL. The CDR3 is 16 residues long. This CDR3 reads CASGTYPAGNTDTQYF. The CDR3 DNA sequence: TGCGCCAGCGGGACCTACCCGGCGGGGAACACAGATACGCAGTATTTT.

This clone occurred once. The chain couples TRBV5-4 to TRBJ1-4, with a weak D call TRBD1 (6 bases). There are 14 residues in the CDR3. Trimming stripped 2 bases from V and 4 bases from J, with 9 bases between. Germline V gene sequence: CDR1 SGHNT, CDR2 YYREEE (reference sequence). The CDR3 region is CASSLGGDNEKLFF. CDR3 nucleotides: TGTGCCAGCAGCTTAGGGGGGGATAATGAAAAACTGTTTTTT.

The V call is TRBV6-5, the J call TRBJ1-4; 7 bases align to TRBD1. V lost 6 bases, J lost 7 bases, and 5 bases stayed unmatched. The CDR3 has 13 residues. Per germline, CDR1 MNHEY and CDR2 SVGAGI. The CDR3 DNA reads TGTGCCAGCAGCACAGGGGAGGTTGAAAAACTGTTTTTT. Its protein product is CASSTGEVEKLFF.

The V and J genes are TRBV5-1 and TRBJ2-3, with D perhaps TRBD2 (5 bases). This CDR3 contains 13 residues. V was cut by 5 bases and J by 4 bases, with 11 bases left in between. Germline V CDR1 and CDR2: SGHRS, YFSETQ. The CDR3, as DNA: TGCGCCAGCAGTCTCGGGGATTCAGATACGCAGTATTTT. It translates to CASSLGDSDTQYF.

The chain uses TRBV7-2 and TRBJ1-5; no clear D gene. The CDR3 is 15 amino acids. Germline assignment: CDR1 SGHTA and CDR2 FQGNSA. V was pared by 1 base and J by 4 bases, with 11 bases between. The CDR3 DNA reads TGTGCCAGCAGCTTAGGGCCAGGTCTAAATCAGCCCCAGCATTTT. Amino acids: CASSLGPGLNQPQHF.

V gene TRBV12-3 or TRBV12-4 combines with J gene TRBJ1-4; D is uncertain. V gave up 6 bases and J gave up 14 bases, with 16 bases separating them. The CDR3 runs 12 residues. Written as DNA, the CDR3 is TGTGCCAGCAGCACTGGGTCGCGGAGGCTGTTTTTT. Amino acid sequence: CASSTGSRRLFF.

The chain carries TRBV19 and TRBJ1-1, with a weak D call TRBD1 (5 bases). V was clipped by 3 bases and J by 1 base, with 18 bases between them. This CDR3 is 17 amino acids long. The V gene's germline CDR1 is LNHDA and CDR2 SQIVND (reference sequence). The CDR3 loop reads CASSMGLGSLGNTEAFF. For the CDR3, the DNA is TGTGCCAGTAGTATGGGACTAGGCTCCCTTGGGAACACTGAAGCTTTCTTT.

The gene calls are TRBV19 and TRBJ2-5; D is ambiguous. This CDR3 region has 12 residues. Between the trimmed V and J ends, which lost 4 bases and 5 bases, there was a span of 8 bases. Germline CDR1 is LNHDA and CDR2 is SQIVND (reference sequence). The CDR3 coding sequence is TGTGCCAGTAGTAGGTCCGGGGAGACCCAGTACTTC. This sequence encodes CASSRSGETQYF.

J is TRBJ2-3 and V is TRBV25-1, with 8 bases lining up with TRBD1. Germline values: CDR1 MGHDK, CDR2 SYGVNS. The V gene end was trimmed by 8 bases and the J gene end by 6 bases; junction bases not matched to a gene: 13. There are 15 residues in the CDR3. The CDR3 region is CASQAGQGAGDTQYF. Written as DNA, the CDR3 is TGTGCCAGCCAGGCCGGGCAGGGGGCAGGCGATACGCAGTATTTT.